This TCR beta chain originates from a study of blood T cells in healthy people across ages. Ranging in age from roughly 6 to 90, the donors were healthy Caucasian individuals from Russia. It was around 9 milliliters of peripheral blood that were drawn from each donor. The second PCR ran about 6 to 11 cycles with a sample-barcoded 5' primer and J-beta primers. In TCRdb, the 5' RACE reads were re-called with MiXCR into one record per CDR3 protein. The sample contains more than 1,400,000 distinct CDR3 sequences, around 39% of which appear only once. The CDR3 runs to 17 residues. The receptor was derived from a woman aged 18-30 years in good health. What was sequenced was blood. The genes are TRBV21-1 and TRBJ2-1; TRBD1, the D gene given by the table, was not confirmed from the DNA. TRBV21-1 is a listed pseudogene. In nucleotides, the CDR3 is TGTGCCAGCAGCAAAGAGGTTAGGCGGGGGCCTTACAATGAGCAGTTCTTC. Residues: CASSKEVRRGPYNEQFF.